This T cell receptor beta chain was profiled in a study of OX40 agonist ivuxolimab in advanced cancers. With 1 base clipped from V and 14 bases from J, the junction kept 7 bases outside the gene matches. Germline V gene lookup returns CDR1 SGHTA and CDR2 FQGNSA. The CDR3 contains 15 residues. Clones were sequenced by immunoSEQ multiplex PCR, and TCRdb holds only the in-frame ones, with some missing. The sample consists of about 73,000 clones, around nine tenths of them appearing once. Here the sequenced sample was CD4+ or CD8+ T cells sorted from blood, taken in a trial of the OX40 agonist ivuxolimab. The genes are TRBV7-2 and TRBJ2-3; 15 nucleotides line up with TRBD2. The sequence was collected from an adult with an advanced solid tumor such as melanoma, head and neck, liver or kidney cancer. CDR3 DNA: TGTGCCAGCAGCTTAGGGACTAGCGGGAGGGCCACCCCGTATTTT. Protein sequence: CASSLGTSGRATPYF.